The rows below give T cell receptor beta chains drawn from one sample of a study of PD-L1 blockade in urothelial cancer. Assay: immunoSEQ multiplex PCR; the TCRdb copy retains only in-frame clones and omits some. The table has 80,000 to 100,000 clones, roughly 82% seen once. The sequenced sample was PBMCs, obtained around atezolizumab (anti-PD-L1) treatment. The receptors originated from a man aged 70 or older with urothelial cancer. Each CDR3 is given with its conserved first and last residue.

length	V	J	CDR3
16	TRBV30	TRBJ2-7	CAWSLGLADGSYEQYF
13	TRBV5-1	TRBJ1-2	CASSLGGSDGYTF
14	TRBV19	TRBJ1-5	CASTGGQNNQPQHF
12	TRBV7-8	TRBJ1-4	CASSLTAAKLFF
15	TRBV29-1	TRBJ2-7	CSVEDRLASSYEQYF
15	TRBV13	TRBJ2-7	CASSSRDRGLDEQYF
18	TRBV7-2	TRBJ2-7	CASSLGVRGTSGLYEQYF
17	TRBV5-6	TRBJ2-7	CASSRPSGRENTYEQYF
14	TRBV2	TRBJ2-7	CASSEQGAVNEQYF
13	TRBV29-1	TRBJ1-2	CSVVTGGGYGYTF
10	TRBV6-5	TRBJ2-7	CASSEYEQYF
15	TRBV5-4	TRBJ2-7	CASSLELANSYEQYF
15	TRBV6-1	TRBJ1-5	CASRYREISNQPQHF
16	TRBV27	TRBJ2-3	CASSHVGHRGPDTQYF
13	TRBV27	TRBJ1-5	CASSWTGAQPQHF
14	TRBV7-8	TRBJ1-5	CASSLAGVNQPQHF
15	TRBV7-2	TRBJ2-1	CASRWTSGGPNEQFF